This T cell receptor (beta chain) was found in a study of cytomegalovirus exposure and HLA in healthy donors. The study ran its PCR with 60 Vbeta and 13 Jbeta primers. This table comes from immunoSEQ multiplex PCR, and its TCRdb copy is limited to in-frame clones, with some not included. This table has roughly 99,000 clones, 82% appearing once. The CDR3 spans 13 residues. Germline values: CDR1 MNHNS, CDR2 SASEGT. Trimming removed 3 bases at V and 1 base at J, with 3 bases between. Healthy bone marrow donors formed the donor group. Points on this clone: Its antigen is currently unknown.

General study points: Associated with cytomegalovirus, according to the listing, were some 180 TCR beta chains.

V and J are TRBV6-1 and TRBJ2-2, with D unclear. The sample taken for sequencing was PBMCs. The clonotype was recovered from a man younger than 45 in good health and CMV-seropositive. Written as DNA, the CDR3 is TGTGCCAGCAGTGACTGGAACACCGGGGAGCTGTTTTTT. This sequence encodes CASSDWNTGELFF.